This entry lists 21 T cell receptor beta chains sequenced from one sample in a study of blood T cell repertoires in COVID-19. Sequencing used immunoSEQ multiplex PCR; TCRdb keeps in-frame clones, though not all of them. The sample consists of around 460,000 clones, about 90% of them appearing once. Material: peripheral blood. Every receptor here comes from a man aged 18 to 29 with COVID-19, enrolled during active disease.

The chain carries TRBV28 and TRBJ1-1; 8 bases are shared with TRBD1. Germline V gene sequence: CDR1 MDHEN, CDR2 SYDVKM. CDR3 length: 12 amino acids. Losses at the gene ends were 6 bases for V and 11 bases for J; bases not matched to a gene: 8. CDR3: CASSSGQGWAFF. In DNA, the CDR3 is TGTGCCAGCAGCTCAGGACAGGGTTGGGCTTTCTTT. Variable domain in full (rest from reference TRBV28 and TRBJ1-1): DVKVTQSSRYLVKRTGEKVFLECVQDMDHENMFWYRQDPGLGLRLIYFSYDVKMKEKGDIPEGYSVSREKKERFSLILESASTNQTSMYLCASSSGQGWAFFGQGTRLTVV.

The gene calls are TRBV14 and TRBJ1-2, with a weak D call TRBD1 (6 bases). Per the germline V gene, CDR1 is SGHDN and CDR2 is FVKESK. V was clipped by 6 bases and J by 8 bases, with 16 bases between them. The CDR3 runs 13 residues. This CDR3 is CASRASWGRGYTF. Here the CDR3 DNA reads TGTGCCAGCAGGGCTAGCTGGGGGCGAGGCTACACCTTC.

The rearrangement links TRBV18 to TRBJ2-1, with D possibly matching TRBD1 (7 bases). V shed 2 bases and J shed 2 bases, with 10 bases lying between them. The CDR3 extends over 15 amino acids. Germline values: CDR1 KGHSH, CDR2 LQKENI. The CDR3 loop is CASSPAGQTYNEQFF. The CDR3, as DNA: TGTGCCAGCTCACCAGCGGGACAGACCTACAATGAGCAGTTCTTC.

This chain uses TRBV10-3 with TRBJ2-7; 8 bases fit TRBD1. The CDR3 has 14 amino acids. V trimming: 4 bases; J trimming: 3 bases; junction bases outside the gene matches: 5. In germline, CDR1 is ENHRY, CDR2 SYGVKD. CDR3 sequence (DNA): TGTGCCATCAGTGGGTCAGGGGGCTACTACGAGCAGTACTTC. The encoded protein is CAISGSGGYYEQYF.

The rearrangement uses TRBV24-1 and TRBJ2-7; no definite D call. CDR1 is KGHDR, CDR2 SFDVKD, per germline. V lost 3 bases and J 7 bases, leaving 9 bases between the germline ends. The length of the CDR3 is 12 residues. The CDR3 is CATSDPFEEQYF. CDR3 nucleotide sequence: TGTGCCACCAGTGATCCCTTTGAGGAGCAGTACTTC.

The J gene is TRBJ2-7, the V gene TRBV5-6; 8 bases are a match to TRBD1. The germline gives CDR1 SGHDT, CDR2 YYEEEE. The CDR3 spans 16 residues. V dropped 2 bases and J dropped 4; count of bases not matched to a gene: 11. This chain's CDR3 is CASSFDAGTGAYEQYF. CDR3 coding DNA: TGTGCCAGCAGCTTCGACGCCGGGACAGGAGCTTACGAGCAGTACTTC.

The chain carries TRBV7-9 and TRBJ2-5, with a tentative D call TRBD2 (5 bases). V lost 4 bases to trimming and J lost 2 bases, with 11 bases between them. Germline V gene sequence: CDR1 SEHNR, CDR2 FQNEAQ (reference sequence). This CDR3 is built from 14 residues. The CDR3, as DNA: TGTGCCAGCAGCTCGACTACTACGCAAGAGACCCAGTACTTC. This encodes CASSSTTTQETQYF.

This chain connects TRBV11-3 to TRBJ2-7, with 8 bases aligning to TRBD2. This CDR3 is built from 13 residues. J gave up 5 bases and V 5 bases, and 5 bases lay outside the gene matches. The germline V gene encodes CDR1 SGHNT and CDR2 YENEEA. DNA of the CDR3: TGTGCCAGCAGCGGAGTAGCGGGAAACGAGCAGTACTTC. Translation: CASSGVAGNEQYF.

J is TRBJ1-5 and V is TRBV2; D is possibly TRBD1 (6 bases). Germline V gives CDR1 SNHLY, CDR2 FYNNEI. The CDR3 is 16 residues long. V was cut by 3 bases and J by 3 bases, with 15 bases left in between. As DNA, the CDR3 is TGTGCCAGCAGTGAGGACGGGGTGGGGGCCAATCAGCCCCAGCATTTT. Amino acids: CASSEDGVGANQPQHF.

The V call is TRBV9, the J call TRBJ2-7; D gene uncertain. The CDR3 is 15 residues long. V lost 3 bases and J 0 bases, leaving 13 bases between the germline ends. The germline CDR1 and CDR2 sequences are SGDLS and YYNGEE. CDR3 sequence: CASSAKFGSSYEQYF. DNA for the CDR3: TGTGCCAGCAGCGCGAAGTTTGGCAGCTCCTACGAGCAGTACTTC.

This rearrangement joins TRBV7-9 to TRBJ2-7; the D gene is possibly TRBD1 (8 bases). CDR1 and CDR2 (germline): SEHNR, FQNEAQ (reference sequence). V was pared by 7 bases and J by 3 bases, with 19 bases between. The CDR3 is 15 amino acids. The CDR3 DNA reads as TGTGCCAGCATTTCGGGGGGTGGACAGGGCTACGAGCAGTACTTC. Translating it yields CASISGGGQGYEQYF.

This chain joins TRBV2 and TRBJ1-5; a weak D match, TRBD1 (6 bases). Germline CDR1 reads SNHLY; CDR2 reads FYNNEI. This CDR3 is built from 14 residues. V was trimmed by 6 bases and J by 4 bases, leaving 13 bases between them. In DNA, the CDR3 is TGTGCCAGCAGGGCCGGGACATCGAATCAGCCCCAGCATTTT. Protein: CASRAGTSNQPQHF.

The chain recombines TRBV6-6 with TRBJ2-2; D remains ambiguous. V shed 7 bases and J shed 7 bases, with 10 bases lying between them. CDR1 is MNHNY, CDR2 SVGAGI, per germline (reference sequence). CDR3 size: 12 residues. The chain's CDR3 is CASTPRVGELFF. The CDR3 region has the DNA TGTGCCAGCACCCCCCGCGTCGGGGAGCTGTTTTTT.

This rearrangement joins TRBV5-8 to TRBJ2-7, with TRBD2 matching 9 bases. Germline trimming cut 1 base from V and 5 bases from J; bases unmatched to any gene: 13. CDR1 and CDR2 (germline): SGHTS, YDEGEE. The CDR3 sequence is 17 residues long. CDR3 coding DNA: TGTGCCAGCAGCTTGCGTTTGAAAGCGGGAGGTGTCGACGAGCAGTACTTC. Protein product: CASSLRLKAGGVDEQYF.

V and J are TRBV9 and TRBJ2-2, with TRBD1 matching over 7 bases. Germline lookup yields CDR1 SGDLS and CDR2 YYNGEE. The junction had 4 bases not matched to a gene; V was cut back by 0 bases and J by 5 bases. The CDR3 runs to 15 residues. CDR3 in DNA: TGTGCCAGCAGCGTAGAGGGGGCAGGTACCGGGGAGCTGTTTTTT. Residues: CASSVEGAGTGELFF.

This clone has just one count. This chain links TRBV2 with TRBJ2-7; 9 bases match TRBD1. J gave up 2 bases and V 10 bases, and 3 bases lay outside the gene matches. In germline, CDR1 is SNHLY, CDR2 FYNNEI. The CDR3 covers 12 residues. CDR3 loop: CATGQGPYEQYF. As DNA, the CDR3 is TGTGCCACGGGACAGGGACCCTACGAGCAGTACTTC.

V gene TRBV30 combines with J gene TRBJ1-6, with D uncertain. CDR1 and CDR2 (germline): GTSNPN, SVGIG (reference sequence). Trimming removed 4 bases at V and 0 bases at J, with 7 bases between. This CDR3 spans 14 amino acids. The CDR3 loop reads CAWTRSSYNSPLHF. CDR3 nucleotides: TGTGCCTGGACAAGGAGCTCCTATAATTCACCCCTCCACTTT.

This clone appeared many times. The gene calls are TRBV10-1 and TRBJ2-7, with 13 bases fitting TRBD2. This CDR3 has 16 residues. The V and J ends lost 8 bases and 1 base, in that order; junction bases with no gene match: 8. Germline CDR1 is WNHNN and CDR2 is SYGVQD (reference sequence). CDR3 nucleotide sequence: TGCGCCAGCCTACTAGCGGGAGGGAAGTGGTCCTACGAGCAGTACTTC. Translated: CASLLAGGKWSYEQYF.

This clone was counted once. The J gene is TRBJ1-6, the V gene TRBV11-3; 8 nucleotides align to TRBD1. CDR1 SGHNT and CDR2 YENEEA come from the germline V gene. The CDR3 is made up of 15 amino acids. The V gene end was trimmed by 2 bases and the J gene end by 7 bases; junction bases not matched to a gene: 4. The CDR3, as DNA: TGTGCCAGCAGCTTATCCCGGGACAGGAATTCACCCCTCCACTTT. This gives the protein CASSLSRDRNSPLHF.

The chain recombines TRBV21-1 with TRBJ1-3. TRBV21-1 is given as a pseudogene. The CDR3 runs to 18 residues. The CDR3: CASRNPYGLGGSGNTIYF. Written as DNA, the CDR3 is TGTGCCAGCAGAAACCCCTATGGGTTGGGGGGCTCTGGAAACACCATATATTTT.

The chain is built from TRBV7-6 and TRBJ2-1, with 13 nucleotides matching TRBD2. V lost 2 bases, J lost 4 bases, and 8 bases stayed unmatched. From germline, CDR1 is SGHVS and CDR2 FNYEAQ. This CDR3 region has 18 residues. CDR3: CASSLLLAGGVGYNEQFF. CDR3 nucleotides: TGTGCCAGCAGCTTATTACTAGCGGGAGGGGTGGGTTACAATGAGCAGTTCTTC.